This record looks at one T cell receptor (beta chain) sequence and its context. Its recognized antigen is unknown. Base quality data are lacking; no much larger clone is found one base away. Libraries were built with the immunoSEQ multiplex PCR assay. For the multiplex PCR, a mixture combining 60 forward primers for TCR Vbeta segments and 13 reverse primers for TCR Jbeta segments was used. Amplification of the CDR3 region of rearranged TCR beta genes was performed with a multiplex PCR assay on genomic DNA. Amplified TCR beta libraries were sequenced as 87-base-pair reads on the Illumina HiSeq System. The original methods were these. A later analysis counted 65 million to 90 million unique TCR beta chains across the 550 to 800 repertoires, and some 11 million of these chains were shared by at least two donors. To remove PCR and sequencing errors, raw reads were error-corrected and collapsed into unique sequences using a nearest-neighbor algorithm that merged closely related sequences. Alignment of CDR3 sequences to IMGT reference sequences was used to assign V, D and J gene segments. Each retained sequence needed at least a six-nucleotide match to both a V gene segment and a J gene segment. A rearrangement counted as productive if the CDR3 had no stop codons and remained in frame with V and J, and every other rearrangement counted as non-productive. CDR3 was defined by IMGT convention, running from the second conserved V-encoded cysteine to the conserved J-encoded phenylalanine. The earlier analysis of roughly 590 of the donors excluded any sequence lacking an unambiguous match to a single V gene segment. In an earlier analysis of approximately 560 of the donors, a V segment was called functional when productive rearrangements were above 56.7%, and segregating when the standard deviation between donors exceeded 5%. A statistical classification framework was developed to diagnose cytomegalovirus status using the catalog of TCR beta chain sequences. In a later analysis, V and J genes were assigned by comparing TCR nucleotide sequences against IMGT/GENE-DB human TR gene sequences. Using the TCRdist pipeline, a later analysis assigned CDR3 sequences along with most-parsimonious VDJ recombination scenarios. In a later analysis, each TCR beta chain was defined by its CDR3 amino acid sequence together with its V-gene family, and reads without a unique V-gene family were excluded. A later analysis removed 550 to 650 highly shared, low-generation-probability nucleotide sequences to deal with suspected cross-contamination and a sequencing artifact. In a later analysis, a clonal expansion index was calculated for each public chain from normalized within-repertoire ranks of inferred template counts. In a later analysis, generation probabilities were computed using a VDJ recombination model fitted to out-of-frame rearrangements, and the results were checked against IGoR. In a later analysis, hypergeometric tests were used to score TCR-TCR, TCR-HLA and TCR-CMV co-occurrence, with a repertoire-size bias correction applied to TCR pairs. A later analysis estimated false discovery rates by permuting HLA or CMV assignments 20 times. In a later analysis, co-occurring TCRs were grouped using DBSCAN, with TCRdist sequence similarity added in when clustering inside HLA-allele-positive subsets. For co-occurrence clustering, repertoires with fewer than 30,000 or more than 120,000 public chains were excluded, along with four to six repertoires with anomalous nucleotide sharing. TCRdb provides this immuneACCESS table in a form limited to in-frame rearrangements. Some clones are lacking; in checked studies, under half of them reflect an unresolved V gene, and why the rest are absent is not known. D and trimming were read from the DNA, whereas the V and J calls and clone size are those reported in that table. The table for this sample lists 200,000 or so clones; roughly 87% of them were counted only once. The ten largest account for about 0.24% of the sample.

The sample comes from a study of cytomegalovirus exposure and HLA in healthy donors (dated by TCRdb to the late 2010s). About the full investigation: In an earlier analysis of 550 to 750 of the donors, 250 to 350 Gb of sequence data and 100 million or so unique TCR beta sequences from about 190 million T cells were reported. Approximately 330 gigabases of sequencing data and around 85 million unique TCR sequences made up an early release that covered several hundred HLA-typed donors. Of the roughly 400 genotyped donors, approximately 83% fell in the genetic ancestry cluster associated with self-reported Caucasian donors. The study aimed to test whether cataloging public T cell receptors could reveal signatures of past pathogen exposure. The study profiled the T cell repertoires of approximately 700 subjects by immunosequencing and related them to cytomegalovirus serostatus. Along with the roughly 670-subject first cohort, a separate validation cohort of around 110 different subjects was used. The study combined high-throughput TCR immunosequencing, statistical association of individual TCRs with disease status, and machine learning to predict cytomegalovirus infection status. A later analysis re-analyzed previously published TCR beta repertoires from roughly 690 donors and added high-resolution HLA genotyping to study TCR occurrence patterns. The later analysis used no new phenotypic data to find candidate immune exposures, relying instead on TCR beta sequences and their occurrence across donors. An earlier analysis of several hundred of the donors applied high-throughput TCR beta sequencing to assess whether each TCR beta V gene segment acted as functional or pseudogenic. Alongside the repertoire data, information on donor age, sex, ethnicity and CMV serostatus was compiled. A later genetic analysis took genome-wide SNP genotypes for about three fifths of the 666 donors and used that subset as a discovery cohort. Every repertoire in the discovery cohort had been generated on one and the same sequencing platform. Both class I and class II loci were covered by HLA typing, at four-digit resolution. Typing coverage differed by locus: A, B, C, DRB1 and DQB1 were typed in about 620-630 donors, DQA1 in approximately 520, DPA1 in some 610, and DPB1 in around 440. Four or five DR-DQ haplotypes were handled as single units for association and clustering because linkage in the cohort was strong. Across approximately 400 genotyped donors of the cohort, an average of about 240,000 unique TCR beta nucleotide sequences per donor were sequenced, and about a sixth of those sequences were non-productive.

From the cysteine through the phenylalanine, the CDR3 covers 13 amino acids. Only the CDR3 portion is preserved as DNA: 39 bases, with reading frame beginning at the first base. Taken from the germline V gene, the CDR1 and CDR2 loops are MNHEY and SVGAGI. Trimming takes 2 bases from V and 1 base from J, and the germline ends sit 5 bases apart. The cohort was made up of 666 healthy bone marrow donors. At the time of sampling, every cohort member was nominally healthy, though immune exposures that went unrecorded were likely present. The donor was CMV seronegative and was included in the group of a few hundred seronegative cohort members. A peripheral blood sample was provided by each donor, and peripheral blood mononuclear cells were used for TCR beta sequencing. Genomic DNA was extracted from the blood cell samples with the Qiagen DNeasy Blood Extraction Kit. Points the paper makes about the study in general: In a later analysis, most CMV-associated TCR beta chains were found to appear HLA-restricted, with HLA associations seemingly driven largely by CMV exposure. The authors suggested that the approach could potentially be extended to other disease states and immunological phenotypes. A later analysis found that TCR association rates varied across HLA loci, with DRB1 alleles showing the most associated TCRs and HLA-C alleles the fewest. V-gene and J-gene trimming of TCR beta chains was associated with a missense DCLRE1C variant in a later genetic analysis, and the association was replicated in an independent cohort. In this cohort, only TCR beta chains were sequenced, and detectable features were limited by the absence of alpha or paired-chain data. A later analysis found that HLA-associated TCR beta chains were more clonally expanded and had lower generation probabilities than equally common non-associated chains. Across donors, most TCR sequences were observed very rarely, whereas some public TCRs were present in many individuals. Linkage disequilibrium might explain the correlated functional status among segregating V segments, but an unknown experimental factor could not be ruled out. A total of 150 or so TCR beta chains were listed by the study as associated with cytomegalovirus. A few of the identified cytomegalovirus-associated TCR beta chains were confirmed in vitro to be specific for cytomegalovirus antigens. Sequencing depth was assumed to be roughly uniform across donors in the presence/absence analyses, though that assumption may not hold. Because HLA typing was missing for some donors at each locus, association tests included only the typed subset. A further reported finding was that TCR beta sequences accurately predicted the HLA-A and HLA-B alleles for most subjects in the first cohort. When HLA alleles, especially DR and DQ, strongly co-occurred, attributing TCR associations to individual alleles was difficult. Because counts were too low, seventeen rarely observed V segments, including chromosome 9 orphons, were excluded from the earlier analysis of 587 of the donors. In both the original and validation cohorts, the classifier was reported to diagnose cytomegalovirus status with high specificity and sensitivity. Several of the top co-occurrence clusters appeared to be linked to parvovirus B19, influenza, CMV and Epstein-Barr virus, according to a later analysis. For the cohort, immune exposure information was limited to CMV serostatus. The 87-base-pair reads could not distinguish some IMGT-functional V segments, including TRBV6-2 and TRBV6-3, so those segments were excluded. A cluster of highly shared sequence variants was judged likely to represent a technical artifact of the sequencing pipeline. Specific HLA alleles were associated with roughly 16,000 TCR beta sequences at a false discovery rate of 0.05 in a later analysis. An earlier analysis of around 600 of the donors showed that most TCR beta V segments appeared in productive rearrangements either about 87% or about 30% of the time, which broadly matched IMGT annotations. In a later genetic analysis, fewer N-insertions in productive TCRs were reported among donors in an Asian-associated ancestry cluster than the roughly 670-donor mean.

The chain employs TRBV6-5 and TRBJ1-2; the D gene assignment is ambiguous. Sequencing was performed on PBMCs. The receptor was derived from a girl under three years old in good health and CMV-seronegative. The DNA sequence follows: TGTGCCAGCAGTTACCTAAATAACTATGGCTACACCTTC. Translated, this is CASSYLNNYGYTF.